Listed below are T cell receptor beta chains from one sample, sequenced in a study of T cell changes during pregnancy in multiple sclerosis. Measured with immunoSEQ multiplex PCR; TCRdb has only the in-frame clones, and not every one. The data show 29,000 or so clones, with over 85% seen just once and approximately 5.3% held by the top ten. The specimen was CD8+ T cells from peripheral blood mononuclear cells, collected before pregnancy. The receptors stem from a female donor with multiple sclerosis, enrolled in a pregnancy study. CDR3s include the opening cysteine and the closing phenylalanine or tryptophan. A D gene is named only where the DNA matches it firmly. The size entry is marked missing in some rows and otherwise reads once, few, many or a size class.

j_call: TRBJ1-6
v_call: TRBV4-1
clone_size: .
d_call: TRBD1
cdr3_aa: CASSQVPQGANSPLHF
cdr3_nt: TGCGCCAGCAGCCAAGTTCCACAGGGGGCCAATTCACCCCTCCACTTT

j_call: TRBJ2-2
v_call: TRBV30
clone_size: .
d_call: .
cdr3_aa: CAWSVGGGELFF
cdr3_nt: TGTGCCTGGAGTGTGGGGGGCGGGGAGCTGTTTTTT

j_call: TRBJ2-1
v_call: TRBV6-4
clone_size: .
d_call: .
cdr3_aa: CASSEDSSYNEQFF
cdr3_nt: TGTGCCAGCAGTGAGGACAGCTCCTACAATGAGCAGTTCTTC

j_call: TRBJ1-2
v_call: TRBV4-2
clone_size: .
d_call: .
cdr3_aa: CASSQLDTGDWRYGYTF
cdr3_nt: TGTGCCAGCAGCCAACTAGACACGGGGGATTGGAGATATGGCTACACCTTC

j_call: TRBJ2-1
v_call: TRBV19
clone_size: .
d_call: TRBD2
cdr3_aa: CASSIDRTSGLSYNEQFF
cdr3_nt: TGTGCCAGTAGTATAGACCGGACTAGCGGGCTCTCCTACAATGAGCAGTTCTTC

j_call: TRBJ1-1
v_call: TRBV19
clone_size: .
d_call: .
cdr3_aa: CASRVSRGSLNTEAFF
cdr3_nt: TGTGCCAGTAGAGTATCAAGGGGCTCCTTGAACACTGAAGCTTTCTTT

j_call: TRBJ2-7
v_call: TRBV7-6
clone_size: .
d_call: .
cdr3_aa: CASSSSLRADYYEQYF
cdr3_nt: TGTGCCAGCAGCTCGTCTTTACGGGCCGACTACTACGAGCAGTACTTC

j_call: TRBJ2-1
v_call: TRBV15
clone_size: .
d_call: .
cdr3_aa: CATRNPTGEVYNEQFF
cdr3_nt: TGTGCCACCAGAAATCCTACAGGGGAGGTCTACAATGAGCAGTTCTTC

j_call: TRBJ2-7
v_call: TRBV19
clone_size: .
d_call: TRBD2
cdr3_aa: CASKASGSYEQYF
cdr3_nt: TGTGCCAGTAAGGCTAGCGGCTCCTACGAGCAGTACTTC

j_call: TRBJ2-3
v_call: TRBV9
clone_size: .
d_call: TRBD2
cdr3_aa: CASSVVTSGADTQYF
cdr3_nt: TGTGCCAGCAGCGTAGTCACTAGCGGGGCAGATACGCAGTATTTT

j_call: TRBJ2-5
v_call: TRBV10-3
clone_size: once
d_call: .
cdr3_aa: CATSVDGFQETQYF
cdr3_nt: TGTGCCACCTCCGTAGACGGGTTCCAAGAGACCCAGTACTTC

j_call: TRBJ2-3
v_call: TRBV9
clone_size: .
d_call: TRBD2
cdr3_aa: CASSAPRALAGGGTDTQYF
cdr3_nt: TGTGCCAGCAGCGCCCCCAGGGCCCTAGCGGGAGGTGGCACAGATACGCAGTATTTT

j_call: TRBJ1-2
v_call: TRBV2
clone_size: once
d_call: .
cdr3_aa: CALQGNYGYTF
cdr3_nt: TGTGCCCTACAGGGAAACTATGGCTACACCTTC

j_call: TRBJ2-1
v_call: TRBV5-4
clone_size: once
d_call: TRBD2
cdr3_aa: CASSLGTLAGGYNEQFF
cdr3_nt: TGTGCCAGCAGCTTGGGTACGCTAGCGGGAGGTTACAATGAGCAGTTCTTC

j_call: TRBJ2-7
v_call: TRBV5-4
clone_size: .
d_call: TRBD2
cdr3_aa: CASSSSGWGYEQYF
cdr3_nt: TGTGCCAGCAGCTCTAGCGGGTGGGGATACGAGCAGTACTTC

j_call: TRBJ2-5
v_call: TRBV7-6
clone_size: .
d_call: TRBD1
cdr3_aa: CASSSSLGGPETQYF
cdr3_nt: TGTGCCAGCAGCTCTTCTTTAGGGGGCCCAGAGACCCAGTACTTC

j_call: TRBJ1-5
v_call: TRBV7-2
clone_size: .
d_call: TRBD1
cdr3_aa: CASSLGGDRLFSNQPQHF
cdr3_nt: TGTGCCAGCAGCTTAGGTGGGGACAGGCTCTTTAGCAATCAGCCCCAGCATTTT

j_call: TRBJ2-2
v_call: TRBV10-1
clone_size: .
d_call: TRBD1
cdr3_aa: CASSATGETGELFF
cdr3_nt: TGCGCCAGCAGTGCAACAGGGGAAACCGGGGAGCTGTTTTTT

j_call: TRBJ1-1
v_call: TRBV7-6
clone_size: once
d_call: TRBD1
cdr3_aa: CASSFLLDRGRRTEAFF
cdr3_nt: TGTGCCAGCAGCTTTCTTTTGGACAGGGGGCGTAGAACTGAAGCTTTCTTT

j_call: TRBJ1-5
v_call: TRBV4-1
clone_size: .
d_call: .
cdr3_aa: CASSQVHSNQPQHF
cdr3_nt: TGCGCCAGCAGCCAAGTCCATAGCAATCAGCCCCAGCATTTT

j_call: TRBJ2-5
v_call: TRBV28
clone_size: .
d_call: TRBD2
cdr3_aa: CASLRASGIQETQYF
cdr3_nt: TGTGCCAGTCTTCGGGCTAGCGGGATCCAAGAGACCCAGTACTTC

j_call: TRBJ2-3
v_call: TRBV5-1
clone_size: .
d_call: .
cdr3_aa: CASSYRQVPDTQYF
cdr3_nt: TGCGCCAGCAGCTATAGACAGGTTCCAGATACGCAGTATTTT

j_call: TRBJ1-6
v_call: TRBV9
clone_size: .
d_call: .
cdr3_aa: CASRQGSGSPLHF
cdr3_nt: TGTGCCAGCAGGCAGGGCTCCGGATCACCCCTCCACTTT

j_call: TRBJ2-1
v_call: TRBV12-5
clone_size: .
d_call: .
cdr3_aa: CASGLVMSPNNEQFF
cdr3_nt: TGTGCTAGTGGTTTGGTAATGTCCCCTAACAATGAGCAGTTCTTC

j_call: TRBJ2-1
v_call: TRBV6-4
clone_size: few
d_call: .
cdr3_aa: CASSRGTQNEQFF
cdr3_nt: TGTGCCAGCAGTCGGGGGACGCAAAATGAGCAGTTCTTC

j_call: TRBJ1-1
v_call: TRBV28
clone_size: .
d_call: TRBD1
cdr3_aa: CASSLWDRMNTEAFF
cdr3_nt: TGTGCCAGCAGTTTATGGGACAGGATGAACACTGAAGCTTTCTTT

j_call: TRBJ2-7
v_call: TRBV25-1
clone_size: .
d_call: .
cdr3_aa: CASSADPGSNINEQYF
cdr3_nt: TGTGCCAGCAGTGCAGATCCGGGATCCAACATCAACGAGCAGTACTTC

j_call: TRBJ2-1
v_call: TRBV4-1
clone_size: medium-sized
d_call: TRBD2
cdr3_aa: CASSAPGTSEIDEQFF
cdr3_nt: TGCGCCAGCAGCGCCCCCGGGACTAGCGAAATCGATGAGCAGTTCTTC

j_call: TRBJ1-1
v_call: TRBV5-1
clone_size: .
d_call: .
cdr3_aa: CASSWYPGEGGEAFF
cdr3_nt: TGCGCCAGCAGCTGGTACCCAGGGGAAGGAGGTGAAGCTTTCTTT

j_call: TRBJ2-5
v_call: TRBV19
clone_size: .
d_call: TRBD2
cdr3_aa: CASSPGLAETPGAQYF
cdr3_nt: TGTGCCAGTAGTCCAGGACTAGCGGAGACTCCGGGGGCCCAGTACTTC

j_call: TRBJ2-2
v_call: TRBV29-1
clone_size: once
d_call: TRBD1
cdr3_aa: CSVARGTGGSGELFF
cdr3_nt: TGCAGCGTCGCCAGGGGGACAGGGGGCTCCGGGGAGCTGTTTTTT

j_call: TRBJ2-7
v_call: TRBV27
clone_size: once
d_call: TRBD2
cdr3_aa: CASSPFAGLVSGEQYF
cdr3_nt: TGTGCCAGCAGTCCCTTCGCGGGACTAGTTAGTGGCGAGCAGTACTTC

j_call: TRBJ2-5
v_call: TRBV20-1
clone_size: .
d_call: .
cdr3_aa: CSASLATTQYF
cdr3_nt: TGCAGTGCTAGCCTAGCGACGACCCAGTACTTC

j_call: TRBJ2-7
v_call: TRBV28
clone_size: .
d_call: TRBD2
cdr3_aa: CASSLVGVGGFSPPYEQYF
cdr3_nt: TGTGCCAGCAGTTTGGTGGGGGTGGGGGGGTTTTCTCCCCCCTACGAGCAGTACTTC

j_call: TRBJ1-5
v_call: TRBV7-8
clone_size: few
d_call: TRBD1
cdr3_aa: CASSSGTGTRRPQHF
cdr3_nt: TGTGCCAGCAGCTCCGGGACAGGCACCCGGAGGCCCCAGCATTTT

j_call: TRBJ1-6
v_call: TRBV6-5
clone_size: .
d_call: .
cdr3_aa: CASSTSGFKNSPLHF
cdr3_nt: TGTGCCAGCAGTACGTCAGGGTTTAAGAATTCACCCCTCCACTTT

j_call: TRBJ1-5
v_call: TRBV16
clone_size: .
d_call: TRBD1
cdr3_aa: CASSPRDSPNQPQHF
cdr3_nt: TGTGCCAGCAGCCCCCGGGACAGCCCCAATCAGCCCCAGCATTTT

j_call: TRBJ1-4
v_call: TRBV27
clone_size: .
d_call: TRBD1
cdr3_aa: CASRPGGYEKLFF
cdr3_nt: TGTGCCAGCCGTCCAGGGGGATATGAAAAACTGTTTTTT

j_call: TRBJ2-2
v_call: TRBV15
clone_size: .
d_call: TRBD1
cdr3_aa: CATSSGQGQLNTGELFF
cdr3_nt: TGTGCCACCAGCAGCGGACAGGGCCAACTTAACACCGGGGAGCTGTTTTTT

j_call: TRBJ1-1
v_call: TRBV13
clone_size: .
d_call: .
cdr3_aa: CASSFRGLDTEAFF
cdr3_nt: TGTGCCAGCAGCTTCCGCGGTTTGGACACTGAAGCTTTCTTT

j_call: TRBJ2-1
v_call: TRBV9
clone_size: .
d_call: TRBD2
cdr3_aa: CASSVAGLGFNEQFF
cdr3_nt: TGTGCCAGCAGCGTAGCGGGACTAGGGTTCAATGAGCAGTTCTTC

j_call: TRBJ2-1
v_call: TRBV11-1
clone_size: once
d_call: TRBD2
cdr3_aa: CASSFYRSGVYNEQFF
cdr3_nt: TGTGCCAGCAGCTTTTATCGTAGCGGGGTTTACAATGAGCAGTTCTTC

j_call: TRBJ1-3
v_call: TRBV5-1
clone_size: .
d_call: TRBD1
cdr3_aa: CASSYRGTGNTIYF
cdr3_nt: TGCGCCAGCAGCTACAGGGGCACTGGAAACACCATATATTTT

j_call: TRBJ2-7
v_call: TRBV9
clone_size: .
d_call: .
cdr3_aa: CASSGGGLDIKEQYF
cdr3_nt: TGTGCCAGCAGCGGGGGGGGCCTCGATATTAAGGAGCAGTACTTC

j_call: TRBJ2-1
v_call: TRBV19
clone_size: .
d_call: TRBD2
cdr3_aa: CASSIRAGGPNEQFF
cdr3_nt: TGTGCCAGTAGTATAAGAGCGGGGGGACCCAATGAGCAGTTCTTC

j_call: TRBJ2-1
v_call: TRBV9
clone_size: .
d_call: .
cdr3_aa: CASSPSGGEQFF
cdr3_nt: TGTGCCAGCAGCCCCTCCGGGGGAGAGCAGTTCTTC

j_call: TRBJ2-1
v_call: TRBV2
clone_size: .
d_call: .
cdr3_aa: CASYGGPSEQFF
cdr3_nt: TGTGCCTCATACGGGGGGCCCAGCGAGCAGTTCTTC

j_call: TRBJ1-4
v_call: TRBV7-8
clone_size: .
d_call: TRBD1
cdr3_aa: CASSLTRQGNEKLFF
cdr3_nt: TGTGCCAGCAGCTTAACCCGACAGGGGAATGAAAAACTGTTTTTT

j_call: TRBJ2-1
v_call: TRBV7-9
clone_size: .
d_call: TRBD2
cdr3_aa: CASSLSGSSYNEQFF
cdr3_nt: TGTGCCAGCAGCTTGAGCGGGAGCTCCTACAATGAGCAGTTCTTC

j_call: TRBJ1-1
v_call: TRBV9
clone_size: .
d_call: .
cdr3_aa: CASTSPEGSPEAFF
cdr3_nt: TGTGCCAGCACCTCCCCCGAGGGATCTCCTGAAGCTTTCTTT

j_call: TRBJ2-7
v_call: TRBV6-1
clone_size: few
d_call: .
cdr3_aa: CASSPTDGSSYEQYF
cdr3_nt: TGTGCCAGCAGTCCAACGGACGGGAGCTCCTACGAGCAGTACTTC

j_call: TRBJ2-2
v_call: TRBV4-2
clone_size: .
d_call: TRBD2
cdr3_aa: CASSQRLAGGRVSTGELFF
cdr3_nt: TGTGCCAGCAGCCAAAGACTAGCGGGGGGGCGGGTGAGCACCGGGGAGCTGTTTTTT

j_call: TRBJ2-1
v_call: TRBV7-9
clone_size: .
d_call: TRBD2
cdr3_aa: CASSSPTSGSSYNEQFF
cdr3_nt: TGTGCCAGCAGCTCCCCCACTAGCGGTAGCTCCTACAATGAGCAGTTCTTC